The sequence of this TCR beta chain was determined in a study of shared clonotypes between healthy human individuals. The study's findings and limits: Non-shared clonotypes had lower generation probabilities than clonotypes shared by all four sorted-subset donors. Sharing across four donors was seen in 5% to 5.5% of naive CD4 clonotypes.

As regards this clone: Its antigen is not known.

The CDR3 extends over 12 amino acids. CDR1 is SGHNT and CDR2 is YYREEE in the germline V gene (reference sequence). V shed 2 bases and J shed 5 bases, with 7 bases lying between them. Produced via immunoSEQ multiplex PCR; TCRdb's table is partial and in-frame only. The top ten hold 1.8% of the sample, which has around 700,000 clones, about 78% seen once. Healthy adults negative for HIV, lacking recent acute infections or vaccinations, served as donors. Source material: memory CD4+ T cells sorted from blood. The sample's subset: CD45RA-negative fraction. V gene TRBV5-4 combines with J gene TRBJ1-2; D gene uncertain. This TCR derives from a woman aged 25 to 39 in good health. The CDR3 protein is CASSLLGYGYTF. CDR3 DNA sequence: TGTGCCAGCAGCTTATTGGGATATGGCTACACCTTC.